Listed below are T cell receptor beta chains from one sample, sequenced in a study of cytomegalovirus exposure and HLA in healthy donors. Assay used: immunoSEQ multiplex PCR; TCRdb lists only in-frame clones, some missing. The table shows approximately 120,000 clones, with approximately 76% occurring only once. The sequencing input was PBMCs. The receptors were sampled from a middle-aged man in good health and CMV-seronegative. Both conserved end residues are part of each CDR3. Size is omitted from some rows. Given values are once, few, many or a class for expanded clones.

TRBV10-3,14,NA,CAIRRGPDTDTQYF
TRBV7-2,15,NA,CASSPQTSTQETQYF
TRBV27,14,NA,CASSLTGGANEQYF
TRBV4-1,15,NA,CASSQPGKKDEKLFF
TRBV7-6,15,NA,CASSLGGVSGNTIYF
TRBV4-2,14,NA,CASSQASQHQPQHF
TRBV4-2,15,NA,CASKKGLAGGDTQYF
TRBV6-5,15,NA,CASSRVFSGDQPQHF
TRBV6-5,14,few,CASSGRSYNSPLHF
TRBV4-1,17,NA,CASSQVLAGGTFYEQYF
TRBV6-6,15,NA,CASSRALTGLGEQYF
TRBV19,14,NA,CASSYLGQYSPLHF
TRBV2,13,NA,CASSGGANYGYTF
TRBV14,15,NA,CASSQEQVPTYEQYF
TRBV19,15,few,CASSRLAGDTGELFF
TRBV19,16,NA,CASSPSTGDSYNEQFF
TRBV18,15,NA,CASSPTTGQNTEAFF
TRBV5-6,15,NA,CASSFRLAGADTQYF
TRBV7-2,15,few,CASSITGVRVYGYTF